These T cell receptor beta chains were read from a single sample in a study of T cells in Graves' hyperthyroidism and ophthalmopathy. TCRdb re-called the multiplex PCR reads with MiXCR, one entry per CDR3 protein. Among about 360,000 distinct CDR3 sequences, 15% to 20% were seen once, and the ten largest hold about 4%. The sample consisted of blood. Receptor source: a woman under 30 with Graves' hyperthyroidism. Both conserved end residues are part of each CDR3. Fields, in order: J gene, clone size, D gene, V gene, CDR3 DNA, CDR3 protein. A D gene is named only where the DNA matches it firmly. Only part of the rows carry a size: once, few, many, or a class if the clone is expanded.

J gene: TRBJ2-7
clone size: -
D gene: -
V gene: TRBV6-2/TRBV6-3
CDR3 DNA: TGTGCCAGCAGACGAAACCCCGGCGCCTACGAGCAGTACTTC
CDR3 protein: CASRRNPGAYEQYF

J gene: TRBJ2-5
clone size: few
D gene: -
V gene: TRBV5-1
CDR3 DNA: TGCGCCAGCAGCTCACGACAGGATACGGAGACCCAGTACTTC
CDR3 protein: CASSSRQDTETQYF

J gene: TRBJ2-7
clone size: many
D gene: -
V gene: TRBV28
CDR3 DNA: TGTGCCAGCAGTTTATCCTACTCTCTGCCACCATCCTACGAGCAGTACTTC
CDR3 protein: CASSLSYSLPPSYEQYF

J gene: TRBJ2-7
clone size: -
D gene: TRBD1
V gene: TRBV4-2
CDR3 DNA: TGTGCCGCTGACAGGGGAGACCCCTACGAGCAGTACTTC
CDR3 protein: CAADRGDPYEQYF

J gene: TRBJ2-7
clone size: many
D gene: TRBD1
V gene: TRBV12-3/TRBV12-4
CDR3 DNA: TGTGCCAGCAGTTTAGACCCCCCGGACAGGGTCGAGGACGAGCAGTACTTC
CDR3 protein: CASSLDPPDRVEDEQYF

J gene: TRBJ2-7
clone size: many
D gene: -
V gene: TRBV3-1
CDR3 DNA: TGTGCCAGCAGCCGCCGAGGATCGGGGCAGTACTTC
CDR3 protein: CASSRRGSGQYF

J gene: TRBJ1-2
clone size: many
D gene: -
V gene: TRBV6-5
CDR3 DNA: TGTGCCAGCTGGGGGCGGGGCAGGGTGAACTATGGCTACACCTTC
CDR3 protein: CASWGRGRVNYGYTF

J gene: TRBJ1-2
clone size: many
D gene: -
V gene: TRBV30
CDR3 DNA: TGTGCCTGGAGTTCTCAAATAGGCACCAACACCTTC
CDR3 protein: CAWSSQIGTNTF

J gene: TRBJ2-7
clone size: few
D gene: -
V gene: TRBV4-1
CDR3 DNA: TGCGCCAGCAGCCAAGGGTTTGCAGGGGTCTCCTACGAGCAGTACTTC
CDR3 protein: CASSQGFAGVSYEQYF

J gene: TRBJ1-5
clone size: many
D gene: -
V gene: TRBV20-1
CDR3 DNA: TGCAGTGCTGGCGGAGGCGGGCCCGCTCAGCCCCAGCATTTT
CDR3 protein: CSAGGGGPAQPQHF

J gene: TRBJ1-2
clone size: many
D gene: TRBD1
V gene: TRBV6-2/TRBV6-3
CDR3 DNA: TGTGCCAGCAGTTACTCGGACAGGTGGTTTACGGGCTACACCTTC
CDR3 protein: CASSYSDRWFTGYTF

J gene: TRBJ1-5
clone size: many
D gene: -
V gene: TRBV6-2/TRBV6-3
CDR3 DNA: TGTGCCAGCAGTTACTTTTGGCCAGAGAGCAATCAGCCCCAGCATTTT
CDR3 protein: CASSYFWPESNQPQHF

J gene: TRBJ1-1
clone size: many
D gene: TRBD1
V gene: TRBV6-2/TRBV6-3
CDR3 DNA: TGTGCCAGCAGTTCGCCGACAGGGTTTTACACTGAAGCTTTCTTT
CDR3 protein: CASSSPTGFYTEAFF

J gene: TRBJ1-1
clone size: many
D gene: -
V gene: TRBV11-1
CDR3 DNA: TGTGCCAGCAGCTTCTCGAAGGGGGGGAGCTTTAACACTGAAGCTTTCTTT
CDR3 protein: CASSFSKGGSFNTEAFF

J gene: TRBJ1-5
clone size: many
D gene: -
V gene: TRBV27
CDR3 DNA: TGTGCCAGCAGTCCACGACCAGGGCTCACGGAGGCCCAGCATTTT
CDR3 protein: CASSPRPGLTEAQHF